The 12 T cell receptor beta chains in this list originate from one sample, sequenced in a study of tumor-infiltrating lymphocytes in oesophageal squamous cell carcinoma. TCRdb independently ran MiXCR on the PCR reads; one entry per CDR3 protein. The repertoire includes 10,000 to 15,000 distinct CDR3 sequences, about 55% of them detected once, and about a third sits in the top ten. The sequenced sample consisted of esophageal tumor tissue. These receptors came from a female donor with esophageal squamous cell carcinoma.

This clonotype came up once. The chain combines TRBV7-3 with TRBJ2-5; maybe TRBD1 (7 bases). The J call is doubtful: the DNA matches TRBJ2-7 better. CDR3 size: 17 residues. Germline CDR1 reads SGHTA; CDR2 reads FQGTGA. CDR3 coding DNA: TGTGCCAGCAGCTCAGGGGGGTCCGGGACTGACCCCTACGAGCAGTACTTC. Its translation is CASSSGGSGTDPYEQYF.

This clonotype has a handful of counts. The V call is TRBV7-2, the J call TRBJ1-4, with D perhaps matching TRBD1 (6 bases). Germline values: CDR1 SGHTA, CDR2 FQGNSA. V lost 5 bases to trimming and J lost 5 bases, with 12 bases between them. The CDR3 extends over 14 amino acids. CDR3 sequence (DNA): TGTGCCAGCAGCCGCGACAGGATAAATGAAAAACTGTTTTTT. Translation gives CASSRDRINEKLFF.

This clonotype is classed as medium-sized (0.01 to 0.1%). This rearrangement joins TRBV6-1 to TRBJ2-7; the match to TRBD2 covers 11 bases. The CDR3 has 15 residues. Germline V gene data show CDR1 as MNHNS and CDR2 as SASEGT. V lost 6 bases and J lost 3; bases outside the gene matches: 7. CDR3 sequence reads: CASRTRGLADYEQYF. The CDR3, as DNA: TGTGCCAGCAGGACAAGGGGACTAGCGGACTACGAGCAGTACTTC.

This clonotype appeared a few times. V usage is TRBV7-9 and J usage is TRBJ1-1; 7 bases are shared with TRBD1. The length of the CDR3 is 16 residues. Trimming at V came to 4 bases and at J to 10 bases, leaving 18 bases not matched to a gene. CDR1 SEHNR and CDR2 FQNEAQ come from the germline V gene (reference sequence). The chain's CDR3 is CASSSGTAQIVEGAFF. The DNA of the CDR3 is TGTGCCAGCAGCTCCGGGACAGCACAGATCGTTGAAGGAGCTTTCTTT.

The chain has TRBV7-8 and TRBJ2-5; 8 nucleotides agree with TRBD2. Gene TRBJ2-1 matches the end of the DNA better, so the J call may be wrong. The germline V gene encodes CDR1 SGHVS and CDR2 FQNEAQ. The CDR3 covers 16 residues. The CDR3 nucleotides are TGTGCCAGCAGCTTAAGCACTCGGGAGGGGAGCTACGAGCAGTTCTTC. Its translation: CASSLSTREGSYEQFF.

This chain joins TRBV7-3 and TRBJ1-2; weak D call: TRBD2 (6 bases). The J call may be in error: the DNA end matches TRBJ2-1 better. Germline CDR1 reads SGHTA; CDR2 reads FQGTGA. This CDR3 comprises 13 residues. The CDR3 sequence is CASSFLGEDEQFF. Written as DNA, the CDR3 is TGTGCCAGCAGCTTCTTAGGGGAGGATGAGCAGTTCTTC.

CDR3 sequence reads: CASSMNGANYGYTF. CDR3 nucleotides: TGTGCCAGTAGTATGAACGGAGCTAACTATGGCTACACCTTC. V gene TRBV19 combines with J gene TRBJ1-2; no definite D call. Trimming took 3 bases from V and 0 from J, leaving 8 bases between them. Germline CDR1 is LNHDA and CDR2 is SQIVND (reference sequence). The CDR3 sequence is 14 residues long. Looking up the rest from reference TRBV19 and TRBJ1-2 gives the full variable domain: DGGITQSPKYLFRKEGQNVTLSCEQNLNHDAMYWYRQDPGQGLRLIYYSQIVNDFQKGDIAEGYSVSREKKESFPLTVTSAQKNPTAFYLCASSMNGANYGYTFGSGTRLTVV.

The chain employs TRBV12-3 or TRBV12-4 and TRBJ2-1; TRBD1 is a possible D gene (6 bases). The end of the DNA is better explained by TRBJ2-7, so the J call may be wrong. The CDR3 runs 14 residues. The CDR3 sequence is CASSPQGGIYEQYF. CDR3 nucleotides: TGTGCCAGCAGCCCACAGGGCGGCATCTACGAGCAGTACTTC.

A word on this clonotype: Mismatch with germline at one junction end may stem from a read error. This chain connects TRBV4-1 to TRBJ2-1; D uncertain. The CDR3 consists of 20 residues. Germline V gene lookup returns CDR1 MGHRA and CDR2 YSYEKL. This CDR3 is CASRQEVNKGYSRPYNEQFF. DNA for the CDR3: TGCGCCAGCAGACAAGAGGTTAACAAGGGATATTCCCGACCCTACAATGAGCAGTTCTTC.

This clonotype rates as large. V gene TRBV6-1 combines with J gene TRBJ1-1; D is undetermined. V lost 10 bases and J lost 1, with 16 bases in between. This CDR3 region has 14 residues. Germline V gives CDR1 MNHNS, CDR2 SASEGT. The CDR3 coding sequence is TGTGCCACACATCCCCCGGTTTGGAACACTGAAGCTTTCTTT. Its translation is CATHPPVWNTEAFF.

V gene TRBV7-6 combines with J gene TRBJ2-4; D unclear. V was cut by 6 bases and J by 0 bases, with 15 bases left in between. The CDR3 totals 16 residues. CDR1 is SGHVS, CDR2 FNYEAQ, per germline. The CDR3 region has the DNA TGTGCCAGCAGTTTGGGGAAGGGATTAGCCAAAAACATTCAGTACTTC. Its protein is CASSLGKGLAKNIQYF.

At least ten counts were recorded for this clonotype. This chain uses TRBV5-1 with TRBJ1-1, with unresolved D. The CDR3 contains 15 residues. The germline V gene has CDR1 SGHRS and CDR2 YFSETQ. V was clipped by 1 base and J by 3 bases, with 13 bases between them. The CDR3: CASSLRAGIDTEAFF. CDR3 sequence (DNA): TGCGCCAGCAGCTTGAGGGCGGGGATCGACACTGAAGCTTTCTTT.